This T cell receptor (beta chain) came from a study of regulatory T cells in long-lasting Graves disease. HTBI primers from iRepertoire and Arm-PCR of CDR3 regions yielded the TCR beta libraries. TCRdb used MiXCR to reprocess the multiplex PCR reads, holding one entry per CDR3 protein. The sample consists of roughly 420,000 distinct CDR3 sequences, roughly 15% of them appearing once. The length of the CDR3 is 19 residues. V gave up 5 bases and J gave up 6 bases; unmatched junction bases: 14. Germline V gives CDR1 MDHEN, CDR2 SYDVKM. The table lists this clonotype with many counts. Time point indicated: newly diagnosed GD, antithyroid drugs for less than 3 months. RNA isolated from PBMCs was used to make the TCR library. These same records also appear under a second study, on T cells in Graves' hyperthyroidism and ophthalmopathy. From that report: Investigators excluded patients with uncontrolled infection, other autoimmune disease, pregnancy or lactation. The HTBI set primed first-round TCR CDR3 RT-PCR.

The gene calls are TRBV28 and TRBJ2-1; 15 bases map to TRBD2. The sample in question was peripheral blood mononuclear cells (PBMCs), obtained at new diagnosis, from a patient treated with antithyroid drugs. The origin of this receptor is a woman younger than 35 with Graves disease. CDR3 amino acids: CASSHNIGLAGGLGNEQFF. Here the CDR3 DNA reads TGTGCCAGCAGTCATAATATCGGACTAGCGGGAGGGTTGGGCAATGAGCAGTTCTTC.